This TCR beta chain was sequenced for a study of blood T cell repertoires in COVID-19. Turning to the study itself: T cells, B-cell-depleted T cells, or PBMCs provided the cDNA or gDNA that served as material.

This CDR3 comprises 14 residues. The germline V gene has CDR1 MNHEY and CDR2 SVGAGI. The V end lost 6 bases, the J end lost 3 bases, and 12 bases lay between the germline ends. This table comes from immunoSEQ multiplex PCR, and its TCRdb copy is limited to in-frame clones, with some not included. Of tens of thousands of clones listed, about 91% are singletons. This chain joins TRBV6-5 and TRBJ1-5; perhaps TRBD1 as D (5 bases). Sequenced material: peripheral blood. The source of this sequence is a human donor with active COVID-19. The donor label of this sample is uncertain. CDR3 loop: CASRRQYDNQPQHF. CDR3 in DNA: TGTGCCAGCAGACGACAGTACGACAATCAGCCCCAGCATTTT.